This TCR beta chain appears in the sequencing data of a study of blood T cells in healthy people across ages. Study as a whole: Capturing about one barcoded beta molecule per two T cells was achieved by template switching.

CDR3 length: 16 amino acids. The germline V gene encodes CDR1 PRHDT and CDR2 FYEKMQ (reference sequence). Trimming removed 2 bases from V and 7 bases from J, with 15 bases in between. PCR was performed a second time for roughly 6 to 12 cycles using a sample-barcoded 5' primer and a J-beta primer mix. Each CDR3 protein gets one entry after TCRdb re-called the 5' RACE reads with MiXCR. The sample carries under 800,000 distinct CDR3 sequences, roughly 44% recorded once. They isolated at least 7 million PBMCs from each sample. To note about this clonotype: Antigen specificity is unknown.

The study, taken as a whole, reports: Across the age range, TCR beta diversity per million T cells fell in a roughly linear way. Comparison with aged donors showed that long-lived donors had more naive CD4+ cells and higher diversity.

The TCR comes from a woman aged 60-70 years in good health. The specimen sequenced was blood. The chain has TRBV13 and TRBJ1-6; D remains ambiguous. The DNA of the CDR3 is TGTGCCAGCAGCTTATTTTCGGTCGGCTTAAATTCACCCCTCCACTTT. It is translated as CASSLFSVGLNSPLHF.